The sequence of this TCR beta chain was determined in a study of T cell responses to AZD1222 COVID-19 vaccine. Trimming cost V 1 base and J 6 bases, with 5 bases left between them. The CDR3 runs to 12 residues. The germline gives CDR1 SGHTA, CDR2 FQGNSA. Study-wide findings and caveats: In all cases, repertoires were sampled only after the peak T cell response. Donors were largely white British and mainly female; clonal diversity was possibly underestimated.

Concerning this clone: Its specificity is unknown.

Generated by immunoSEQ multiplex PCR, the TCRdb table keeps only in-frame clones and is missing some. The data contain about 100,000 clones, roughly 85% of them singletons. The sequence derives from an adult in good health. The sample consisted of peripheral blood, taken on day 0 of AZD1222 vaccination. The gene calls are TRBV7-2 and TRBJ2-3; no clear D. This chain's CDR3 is CASSLVGDTQYF. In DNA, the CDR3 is TGTGCCAGCAGCTTAGTCGGGGATACGCAGTATTTT. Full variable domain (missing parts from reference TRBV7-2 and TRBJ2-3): GAGVSQSPSNKVTEKGKDVELRCDPISGHTALYWYRQSLGQGLEFLIYFQGNSAPDKSGLPSDRFSAERTGGSVSTLTIQRTQQEDSAVYLCASSLVGDTQYFGPGTRLTVL.